Shown below are 20 T cell receptor beta chains from a single sample sequenced in a study of beta chain features in type 1 diabetes. The isolated RNA, all of it, was reverse transcribed, so expressed TCRB transcripts were what got sequenced. Repertoires were generated with immunoSEQ multiplex PCR, while TCRdb's copy carries only in-frame clones and drops some. Found here are a few hundred thousand clones, around 13% of them singletons; the top ten hold about 0.04%. Source material: naive CD4+ T cells from blood. The receptors here all came from a young man in good health.

There are a few counts of this clone. The rearrangement links TRBV5-4 to TRBJ1-2; D uncertain. The CDR3 loop spans 12 amino acids. V was clipped by 6 bases and J by 3 bases, with 9 bases between them. Germline CDR1 and CDR2: SGHNT and YYREEE (reference sequence). Here the CDR3 reads CASTRQDYGYTF. DNA for the CDR3: TGTGCCAGCACACGGCAAGACTATGGCTACACCTTC.

In its sample, this clone was seen many times. The chain uses TRBV30 and TRBJ2-2; D unresolved. Trimming cost V 3 bases and J 6 bases, with 5 bases left between them. The CDR3 covers 11 residues. CDR1 GTSNPN and CDR2 SVGIG come from the germline V gene (reference sequence). CDR3 protein: CAWRRAGELFF. The DNA of the CDR3 is TGTGCCTGGAGAAGGGCCGGGGAGCTGTTTTTT.

This clone was found a few times. The chain couples TRBV7-2 to TRBJ2-1, with 13 bases aligning to TRBD2. The CDR3 has 17 residues. Germline CDR1 and CDR2: SGHTA and FQGNSA. V shed 1 base, J shed 5 bases, and the junction held 5 bases outside the gene matches. The CDR3 bases are TGTGCCAGCAGCTTAGTTGGGGGACTAGCGGGAAACAATGAGCAGTTCTTC. It is translated as CASSLVGGLAGNNEQFF.

In this sample, this clone turned up a few times. The chain employs TRBV7-9 and TRBJ2-7, with D perhaps matching TRBD1 (5 bases). The CDR3 extends over 14 amino acids. The germline gives CDR1 SEHNR, CDR2 FQNEAQ (reference sequence). V lost 5 bases and J lost 3, with 14 bases in between. The chain's CDR3 is CASSPARVYYEQYF. The CDR3 DNA reads TGTGCCAGCAGCCCGGCCAGGGTTTACTACGAGCAGTACTTC.

This clone was counted ten times or more. The rearrangement links TRBV23-1 to TRBJ2-1, with 9 nucleotides matching TRBD1. TRBV23-1 is an ORF, and what it does is uncertain. This CDR3 spans 16 amino acids. The junction had 14 bases not matched to a gene; V was cut back by 6 bases and J by 8 bases. This CDR3 is CASSLVEGTGSDEQFF. The DNA for the CDR3 is TGCGCCAGCAGCCTTGTAGAGGGGACAGGGTCAGATGAGCAGTTCTTC.

Concerning this clone: A junction end diverges from the germline sequence, so it may reflect a read error. The gene calls are TRBV7-2 and TRBJ2-5; the match to TRBD2 covers 7 bases. Germline values: CDR1 SGHTA, CDR2 FQGNSA. The CDR3 is made up of 17 amino acids. Here the CDR3 reads CASSLTSSQFLQETRYF. CDR3 in DNA: TGTGCCAGCAGCCTGACTAGCAGTCAGTTTTTACAAGAGACCCGGTACTTC.

The J gene is TRBJ2-3, the V gene TRBV10-3; TRBD1 is a possible D gene (7 bases). CDR3 length: 13 amino acids. Germline V CDR1 and CDR2: ENHRY, SYGVKD. V lost 6 bases to trimming and J lost 1 base, with 8 bases between them. The CDR3 sequence: CAISRGGTDTQYF. CDR3 nucleotides: TGTGCCATCAGCAGGGGGGGCACAGATACGCAGTATTTT.

The V call is TRBV30, the J call TRBJ1-2, with TRBD1 matching over 7 bases. The germline CDR1 and CDR2 sequences are GTSNPN and SVGIG (reference sequence). There are 14 residues in the CDR3. V dropped 2 bases and J dropped 5; count of bases not matched to a gene: 8. The CDR3 DNA sequence: TGTGCCTGGAGTTACCAGACAGGGCAGTATGGCTACACCTTC. Amino acid sequence: CAWSYQTGQYGYTF.

This clone was seen a few times. The gene calls are TRBV7-9 and TRBJ2-7, with 10 bases that match TRBD2. Germline V lookup: CDR1 SEHNR, CDR2 FQNEAQ (reference sequence). The CDR3 runs 16 residues. V was pared by 1 base and J by 0 bases, with 3 bases of the junction left unmatched. The CDR3 loop reads CASSLGASGSSYEQYV. CDR3 bases: TGTGCCAGCAGCTTAGGGGCTAGCGGGAGCTCCTACGAGCAGTACGTC.

This clone was seen only a few times. V and J are TRBV5-1 and TRBJ2-2; 7 nucleotides agree with TRBD1. CDR1 is SGHRS, CDR2 YFSETQ, per germline. This CDR3 contains 15 residues. V lost 6 bases, J lost 6 bases, and 11 bases stayed unmatched. In DNA, the CDR3 is TGCGCCAGCACCCCGGAGAGGGGGCGGGCCGGGGAGCTGTTTTTT. It is translated as CASTPERGRAGELFF.

This clone was seen a single time. The V gene is TRBV27, the J gene TRBJ1-2; D not certain. Germline V CDR1 and CDR2: MNHEY, SMNVEV (reference sequence). This CDR3 has 13 amino acids. V lost 2 bases and J lost 2, with 6 bases in between. The CDR3 region has the DNA TGTGCCAGCAGTTTAAGGGTAAACTATGGCTACACCTTC. Translating it yields CASSLRVNYGYTF.

This clone has only a few counts. The chain joins TRBV9 to TRBJ2-1; D remains unclear. CDR3 length equals 16 residues. Germline lookup yields CDR1 SGDLS and CDR2 YYNGEE. V lost 4 bases and J lost 4, with 18 bases in between. The CDR3 reads CASSPLGHDVYNEQFF. CDR3 DNA: TGTGCCAGCAGCCCTCTGGGCCACGACGTTTACAATGAGCAGTTCTTC.

The chain couples TRBV7-9 to TRBJ1-3; D gene unclear. The CDR3 extends over 14 amino acids. Germline assignment: CDR1 SEHNR and CDR2 FQNEAQ (reference sequence). V shed 1 base and J shed 3 bases, with 7 bases lying between them. CDR3 DNA sequence: TGTGCCAGCAGCTTAGACCCCGGTGGAAACACCATATATTTT. It yields the protein CASSLDPGGNTIYF.

The chain combines TRBV4-1 with TRBJ1-3; no clear D gene. This CDR3 has 18 residues. Trimming removed 3 bases at V and 2 bases at J, with 20 bases between. Looked up from germline, CDR1 is MGHRA and CDR2 is YSYEKL. CDR3 nucleotide sequence: TGCGCCAGCAGCCACACAATGTTGAGGGCTTTACCTGGAAACACCATATATTTT. This encodes CASSHTMLRALPGNTIYF.

This chain joins TRBV7-9 and TRBJ1-1; no reliable D call. V lost 8 bases and J lost 4, with 11 bases in between. Germline CDR1 SEHNR, CDR2 FQNEAQ (reference sequence). The CDR3 contains 12 residues. In DNA form, the CDR3 reads TGTGCCAGCGGTTTAATGGCCACTGAAGCTTTCTTT. Protein: CASGLMATEAFF.

This rearrangement joins TRBV30 to TRBJ2-7, with TRBD2 as a possible D gene (5 bases). Germline-derived CDR1 and CDR2 are GTSNPN and SVGIG (reference sequence). With 3 bases removed from V and 2 bases from J, the gap between germline ends came to 14 bases. CDR3 length: 14 amino acids. CDR3 sequence reads: CAWRPSGVPYEQYV. CDR3 sequence (DNA): TGTGCCTGGAGACCATCCGGGGTACCCTACGAGCAGTACGTC.

The chain joins TRBV9 to TRBJ2-2; possible D gene TRBD2, 5 bases. Deletions cut 0 bases from V and 6 bases from J, with 12 bases between. Germline values: CDR1 SGDLS, CDR2 YYNGEE. The CDR3 extends over 15 amino acids. The CDR3 DNA follows: TGTGCCAGCAGCGTAGTAGGTGGGAGCCCCGGGGAGCTGTTTTTT. It specifies CASSVVGGSPGELFF.

This clone was recorded a few times. J is TRBJ2-6 and V is TRBV9; D gene ambiguous. Germline-derived CDR1 and CDR2 are SGDLS and YYNGEE. The V end was cut by 2 bases, the J end by 2 bases, with 2 bases between. The CDR3 is made up of 13 amino acids. The CDR3 nucleotides read TGTGCCAGCAGCGTTACTGGGGCCAACGTCCTGACTTTC. It specifies CASSVTGANVLTF.

This clone showed up just a few times. Other DNA variants within this sample encode the same CDR3. The V gene is TRBV7-2, the J gene TRBJ2-7; D is ambiguous. CDR1 is SGHTA, CDR2 FQGNSA, per germline. The CDR3 sequence is 11 residues long. V was clipped by 0 bases and J by 6 bases, with 3 bases between them. CDR3 nucleotide sequence: TGTGCCAGCAGCTTAGCCGGCGAGCAGTACTTC. Translating gives CASSLAGEQYF.

There are a few counts of this clone. This sequence joins TRBV4-1 and TRBJ1-5; 8 nucleotides align to TRBD1. V was clipped by 3 bases and J by 7 bases; unmatched bases: 5. The CDR3 is made up of 14 amino acids. The V gene's germline CDR1 is MGHRA and CDR2 YSYEKL. CDR3 coding DNA: TGCGCCAGCAGCCATAACACAGGGGGACAGCCCCAGCATTTT. It yields the protein CASSHNTGGQPQHF.